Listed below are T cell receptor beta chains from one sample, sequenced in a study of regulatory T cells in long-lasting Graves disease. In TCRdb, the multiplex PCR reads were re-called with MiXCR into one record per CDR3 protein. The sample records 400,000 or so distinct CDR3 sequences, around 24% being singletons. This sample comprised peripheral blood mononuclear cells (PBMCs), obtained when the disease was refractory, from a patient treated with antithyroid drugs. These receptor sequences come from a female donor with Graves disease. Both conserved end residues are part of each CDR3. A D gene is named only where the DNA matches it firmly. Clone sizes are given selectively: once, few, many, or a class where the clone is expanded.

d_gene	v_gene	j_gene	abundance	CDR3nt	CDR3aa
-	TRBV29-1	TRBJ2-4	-	TGCAGCGTTGACTATGGGGGCGGGAACAAAAACATTCAGTACTTC	CSVDYGGGNKNIQYF
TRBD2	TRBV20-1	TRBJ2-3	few	TGCAGTGCTTCGGAGAGCGGGAGTGTCGCAGATACGCAGTATTTT	CSASESGSVADTQYF
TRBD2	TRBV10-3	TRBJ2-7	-	TGTGCCGTCCGGGACCTCGCGGGAGGCGGGTACGAGCAGTACTTC	CAVRDLAGGGYEQYF
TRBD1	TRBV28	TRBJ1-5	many	TGTGCCAGCAGTTCTCCCCGAGGGGGCAACAATCAGCCCCAGCATTTT	CASSSPRGGNNQPQHF
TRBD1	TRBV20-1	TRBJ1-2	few	TGCAGTGCTAGAGATCGGGACAGGGGTGGAGAGGATGGCTACACCTTC	CSARDRDRGGEDGYTF
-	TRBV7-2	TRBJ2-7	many	TGTGCCAGCAGCTTAGTCTCTACGAGCTCCTACGAGCAGTACTTC	CASSLVSTSSYEQYF
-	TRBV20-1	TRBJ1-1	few	TGCAGTGCTGGAGAGCCAGGCACGGCTTTCTTT	CSAGEPGTAFF
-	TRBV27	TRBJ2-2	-	TGTGCCAGCAGTTTACACACAGGGCCCGGGGAGCTGTTTTTT	CASSLHTGPGELFF
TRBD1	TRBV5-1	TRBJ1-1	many	TGCGCCAGCAGCAGAACAGGGGGCTCGAACACTGAAGCTTTCTTT	CASSRTGGSNTEAFF
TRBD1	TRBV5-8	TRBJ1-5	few	TGTGCCAGCAGCCCAGGGACAGGGTATAGCAATCAGCCCCAGCATTTT	CASSPGTGYSNQPQHF
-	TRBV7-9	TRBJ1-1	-	TGTGCCAGCAGCTTAACGGACGGATTCTACATGAACACTGAAGCTTTCTTT	CASSLTDGFYMNTEAFF
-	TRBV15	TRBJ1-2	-	TGTGCCACCAGCAGAATGGGCGCCGCGGCTGGCTACACCTTC	CATSRMGAAAGYTF
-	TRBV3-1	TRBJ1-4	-	TGTGCCAGCAGCCCCGGCACAGTTGCAACTAATGAAAAACTGTTTTTT	CASSPGTVATNEKLFF
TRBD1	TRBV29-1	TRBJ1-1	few	TGCAGCGACAATAAGCCCGGACAGGGAATAACTGAAGCTTTCTTT	CSDNKPGQGITEAFF
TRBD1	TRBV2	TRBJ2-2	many	TGTGCCAGCAGTGAAGTAGGCTGGGGGCCAGGGGGAAACACCGGGGAGCTGTTTTTT	CASSEVGWGPGGNTGELFF
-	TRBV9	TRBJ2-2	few	TGTGCCAGCAGCGTATCGGTTGTGGCGGAGAAAAGGGTCACCGGGGAGCTGTTTTTT	CASSVSVVAEKRVTGELFF
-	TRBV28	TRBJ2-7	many	TGTGCCAGCAGTTTAAATCTCGCCAGCGAGCAGTACTTC	CASSLNLASEQYF
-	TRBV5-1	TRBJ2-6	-	TGCGCCAGCAGCTCGAGAGGGGCTAGTGGTGGGGCCAACGTCCTGACTTTC	CASSSRGASGGANVLTF
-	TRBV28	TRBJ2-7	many	TGTGCCAGCTGTGTTCTATCAAGGCTCTACGAGCAGTACTTC	CASCVLSRLYEQYF
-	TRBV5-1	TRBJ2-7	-	TGCGCCAGCAGCCATGGCGTGTACGACTACTACGAGCAGTACTTC	CASSHGVYDYYEQYF
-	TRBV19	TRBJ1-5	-	TGTGCCAGTAGCCTTGGTGGCAGGGGTAGCAATCAGCCCCAGCATTTT	CASSLGGRGSNQPQHF
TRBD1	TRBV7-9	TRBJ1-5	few	TGTGCCAGCAGCTTAGGACAGGGATGGCAGCCCCAGCATTTT	CASSLGQGWQPQHF
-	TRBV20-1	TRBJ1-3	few	TGCAGTGCTAGCGAGGAGGGGAGAAGCTTAAACACCATATATTTT	CSASEEGRSLNTIYF
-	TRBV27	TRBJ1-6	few	TGTGCCAGCAGTGAGTCACCCTTAGATAATTCACCCCTCCACTTT	CASSESPLDNSPLHF
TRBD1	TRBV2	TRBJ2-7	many	TGTGCCAGCAGCGGGGACAGACGACTACCCTACGAGCAGTACTTC	CASSGDRRLPYEQYF
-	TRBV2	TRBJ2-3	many	TGTGCCAGCAGTCGTGGTACAGATACGCAGTATTTT	CASSRGTDTQYF
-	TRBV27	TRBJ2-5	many	TGTGCCAGCAGTTTAGGGGCCATTGGGACAGAGACCCAGTACTTC	CASSLGAIGTETQYF
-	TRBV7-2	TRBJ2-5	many	TGTGCCAGCACCCGACCTCCGTTCGAGACCCAGTACTTC	CASTRPPFETQYF
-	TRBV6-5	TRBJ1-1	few	TGTGCCAGCAGTTACTCGAGGGGGACCACGGCTCGGGCTGAAGCTTTCTTT	CASSYSRGTTARAEAFF
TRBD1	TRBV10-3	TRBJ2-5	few	TGTGCCATCAGCGGGACAGTCCAAGAGACCCAGTACTTC	CAISGTVQETQYF
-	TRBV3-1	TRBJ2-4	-	TGTGCCAGCAGCCAAGATCATGCAGGGGTAGCCAAAAACATTCAGTACTTC	CASSQDHAGVAKNIQYF
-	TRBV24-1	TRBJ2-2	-	TGTGCCACCAGTGACCCAAGACAGGTCCTTCACACCGGGGAGCTGTTTTTT	CATSDPRQVLHTGELFF
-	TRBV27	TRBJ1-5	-	TGTGCCAGCAGTAGGGACACCAATCAGCCCCAGCATTTT	CASSRDTNQPQHF
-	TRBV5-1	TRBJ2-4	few	TGCGCCAGCAGCTTGGGGGGACTGGAAAACATTCAGTACTTC	CASSLGGLENIQYF
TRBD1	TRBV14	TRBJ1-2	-	TGTGCCAGCAGCCAAGCCGGAGGGGGCTCGGGCTATGGCTACACCTTC	CASSQAGGGSGYGYTF
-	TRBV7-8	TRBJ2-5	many	TGTGCCAGCAGCATCCCTCTAGAGCGGGCCCACGGGACCCAGTACTTC	CASSIPLERAHGTQYF
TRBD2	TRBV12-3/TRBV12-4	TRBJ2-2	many	TGTGCCAGCAGTTTAGCTACAGCGGGGCGGGGCACCGGGGAGCTGTTTTTT	CASSLATAGRGTGELFF
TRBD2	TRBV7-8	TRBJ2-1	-	TGTGCCAGCAGGGTAGCGGGAGGGTACAATGAGCAGTTCTTC	CASRVAGGYNEQFF
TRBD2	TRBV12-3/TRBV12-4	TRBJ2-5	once	TGTGCCAGCAGTTTAAATTCGGGGGGCCAAGAGACCCAGTACTTC	CASSLNSGGQETQYF
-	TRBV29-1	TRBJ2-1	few	TGCAGCGTTTCCCCCCTGCCTGCAGGGAAAGAAACTGAGCAGTTCTTC	CSVSPLPAGKETEQFF
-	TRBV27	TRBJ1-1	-	TGTGCCAGCAGCCCCCCCACAGGACAGAGGAACACTGAAGCTTTCTTT	CASSPPTGQRNTEAFF
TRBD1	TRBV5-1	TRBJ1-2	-	TGCGCCAGCAGCTTGGGGGACAGGGGGGTCAACTATGGCTACACCTTC	CASSLGDRGVNYGYTF
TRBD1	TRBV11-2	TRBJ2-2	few	TGTGCCAGCAGCTTAGCGCCAGGGGGTATGACCGGGGAGCTGTTTTTT	CASSLAPGGMTGELFF
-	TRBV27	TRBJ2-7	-	TGTGCCAGCAGTCCCGTACAGGGGAGGAGGGAGCCGTACTTC	CASSPVQGRREPYF
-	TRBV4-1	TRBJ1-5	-	TGCGCCAGCAGCCAAGAGGGTCTGAATCAGCCCCAGCATTTT	CASSQEGLNQPQHF
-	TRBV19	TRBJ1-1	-	TGTGCCAGTAGTATAAGGCAGGGGACTGAAGCTTTCTTT	CASSIRQGTEAFF
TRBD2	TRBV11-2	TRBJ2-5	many	TGTGCCAGCAGGCCCCCGGGGGGGCGCAAGGAGACCCAGTACTTC	CASRPPGGRKETQYF
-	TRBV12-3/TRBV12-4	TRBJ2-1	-	TGTGCCAGCAGCGAACCGGGACTTGTTGATGAGCAGTTCTTC	CASSEPGLVDEQFF
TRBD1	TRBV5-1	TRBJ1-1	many	TGCGCCAGCAGCTGGACAGGGGTCGGCACTGAAGCTTTCTTT	CASSWTGVGTEAFF
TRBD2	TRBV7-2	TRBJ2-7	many	TGTGCCAGCAGTTTACTAGCGGGACCCTACGAGCAGTACTTC	CASSLLAGPYEQYF
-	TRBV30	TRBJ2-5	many	TGTGCCTGGAGTGCAGGGGTGAAGACCCAGTACTTC	CAWSAGVKTQYF
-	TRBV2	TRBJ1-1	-	TGCGCCAGCAGCCAAAGCTCCGGGGTTGAAGCTTTCTTT	CASSQSSGVEAFF
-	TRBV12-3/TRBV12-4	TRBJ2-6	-	TGTGCCAGCAGAGCAGGCTCCCCCGGGGCCAACGTCCTGACTTTC	CASRAGSPGANVLTF
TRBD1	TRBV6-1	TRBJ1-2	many	TGTGCCAGCAGGGCCCAGGACAGGGCGAACTATGGCTACACCTTC	CASRAQDRANYGYTF
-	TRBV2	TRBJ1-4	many	TGTGCCAGCAGTGAAGTACAGACTAATGAAAAACTGTTTTTT	CASSEVQTNEKLFF
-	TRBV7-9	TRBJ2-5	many	TGTGCCAGCAGCCCGATCTTGACCCAAGAGACCCAGTACTTC	CASSPILTQETQYF
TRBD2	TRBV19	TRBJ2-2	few	TGTGCCAGTAGTATCCGTTGGGGTCGTGGCCCTAGTAGCGGGAGATCGAACACCGGGGAGCTGTTTTTT	CASSIRWGRGPSSGRSNTGELFF
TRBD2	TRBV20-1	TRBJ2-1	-	TGCAGTGCTAGTCCGAGGACTAGCGGCCACAATGAGCAGTTCTTC	CSASPRTSGHNEQFF
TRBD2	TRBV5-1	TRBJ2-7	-	TGTGCCAGCAGCGAACCTCGACTAGCGGACACCTACGAGCAGTACTTC	CASSEPRLADTYEQYF